This T cell receptor beta chain was documented in a study of T-cell memory formation after mild COVID-19. In the study overall: Across donors, TCR clusters were largely donor specific. Broader study findings: Memory sampled before infection contained some responding clones, suggesting cross-reactive memory joined. Clones which contracted sat mainly in CM and EM if CD4+, and in EMRA if CD8+. Clones shrinking from day 15 to 85 showed even CD4/CD8 mixes; later expanders tilted CD4+.

TCRdb used MiXCR to reprocess the 5' RACE reads, holding one entry per CDR3 protein. The repertoire consists of 200,000 to 300,000 distinct CDR3 sequences, with just over 15% occurring once and the leading ten covering over 2%. Points on this clonotype: Its antigen is undetermined.

With V trimmed by 4 bases and J by 9 bases, 7 bases remained unmatched. Germline CDR1 reads ENHRY; CDR2 reads SYGVKD. CDR3 length: 16 amino acids. The sequence was collected from an adult woman who had mild COVID-19 (a few samples of this study predate the infection). Cell type and time point are not known. The sample comprised PBMCs or a T cell subset sorted from them (not recorded which). The chain links TRBV10-3 to TRBJ2-1; 15 nucleotides match TRBD2. CDR3 in amino acids: CAISAAGLAGGIEQFF. CDR3 in DNA: TGTGCCATCAGTGCCGCGGGACTAGCGGGAGGTATTGAGCAGTTCTTC.